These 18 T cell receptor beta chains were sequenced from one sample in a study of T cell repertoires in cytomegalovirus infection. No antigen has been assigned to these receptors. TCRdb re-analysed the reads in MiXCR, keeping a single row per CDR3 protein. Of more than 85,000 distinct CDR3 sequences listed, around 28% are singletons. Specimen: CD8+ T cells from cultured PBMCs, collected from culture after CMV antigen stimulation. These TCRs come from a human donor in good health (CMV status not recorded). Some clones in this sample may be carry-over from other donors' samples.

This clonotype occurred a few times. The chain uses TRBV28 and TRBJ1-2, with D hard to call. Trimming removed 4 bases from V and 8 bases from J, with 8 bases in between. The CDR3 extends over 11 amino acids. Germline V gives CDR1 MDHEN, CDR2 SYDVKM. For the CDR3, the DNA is TGTGCCAGCAGTTGGGGTTGGGGCTACACCTTC. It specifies CASSWGWGYTF.

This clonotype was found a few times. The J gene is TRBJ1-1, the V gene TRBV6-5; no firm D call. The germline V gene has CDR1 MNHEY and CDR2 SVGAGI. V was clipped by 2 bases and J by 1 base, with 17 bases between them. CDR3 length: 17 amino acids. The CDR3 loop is CASSYGWATTPNTEAFF. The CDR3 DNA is TGTGCCAGCAGTTACGGATGGGCCACAACCCCGAACACTGAAGCTTTCTTT.

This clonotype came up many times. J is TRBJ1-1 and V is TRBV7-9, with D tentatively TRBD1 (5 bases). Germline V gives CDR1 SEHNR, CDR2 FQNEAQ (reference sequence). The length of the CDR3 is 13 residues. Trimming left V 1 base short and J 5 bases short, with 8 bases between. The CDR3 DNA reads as TGTGCCAGCAGCTTAGGGGGCTTGACTGAAGCTTTCTTT. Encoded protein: CASSLGGLTEAFF.

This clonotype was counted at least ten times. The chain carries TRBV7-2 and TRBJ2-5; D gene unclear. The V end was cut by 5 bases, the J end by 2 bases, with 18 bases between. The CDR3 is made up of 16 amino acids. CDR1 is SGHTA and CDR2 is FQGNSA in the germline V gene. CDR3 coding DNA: TGTGCCAGCAGCAACTTGGCTAGTAGGTGGCAAGAGACCCAGTACTTC. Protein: CASSNLASRWQETQYF.

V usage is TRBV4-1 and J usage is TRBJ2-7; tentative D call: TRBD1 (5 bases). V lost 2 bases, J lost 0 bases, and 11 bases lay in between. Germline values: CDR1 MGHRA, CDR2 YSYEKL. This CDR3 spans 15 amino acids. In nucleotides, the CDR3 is TGCGCCAGCAGCCAATTACCAGGGAACTCCTACGAGCAGTACTTC. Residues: CASSQLPGNSYEQYF.

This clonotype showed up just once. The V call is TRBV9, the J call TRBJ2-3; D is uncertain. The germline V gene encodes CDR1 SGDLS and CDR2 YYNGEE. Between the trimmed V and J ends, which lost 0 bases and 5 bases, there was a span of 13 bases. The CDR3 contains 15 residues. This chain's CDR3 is CASSVGGNLKDTQYF. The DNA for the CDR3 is TGTGCCAGCAGCGTAGGAGGAAACCTCAAAGATACGCAGTATTTT.

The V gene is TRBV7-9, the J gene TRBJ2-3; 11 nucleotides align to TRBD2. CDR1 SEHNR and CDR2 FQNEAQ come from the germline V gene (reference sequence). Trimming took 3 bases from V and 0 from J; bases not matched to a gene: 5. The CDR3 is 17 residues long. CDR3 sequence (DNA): TGTGCCAGCAGCTTGGGGACTAGCGGCGCTAGCACAGATACGCAGTATTTT. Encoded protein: CASSLGTSGASTDTQYF.

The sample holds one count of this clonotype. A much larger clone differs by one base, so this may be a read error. CDR3 sequence (DNA): TGTGCCAGCAGCTTAGCCCCAAGCCATGGCTACACCTTC. Encoded protein: CASSLAPSHGYTF. V is TRBV7-2 and J is TRBJ1-2; no clear D. CDR1 and CDR2 (germline): SGHTA, FQGNSA. The CDR3 sequence is 13 residues long. V was shortened by 0 bases and J by 6 bases, with 8 bases between the two germline ends.

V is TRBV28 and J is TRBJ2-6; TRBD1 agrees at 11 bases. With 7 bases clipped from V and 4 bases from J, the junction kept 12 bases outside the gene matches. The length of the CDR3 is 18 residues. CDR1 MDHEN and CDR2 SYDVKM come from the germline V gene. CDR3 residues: CASKEVGTGGGGANVLTF. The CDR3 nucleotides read TGTGCCAGCAAGGAAGTCGGGACAGGGGGTGGAGGGGCCAACGTCCTGACTTTC. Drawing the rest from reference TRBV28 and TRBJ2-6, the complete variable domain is DVKVTQSSRYLVKRTGEKVFLECVQDMDHENMFWYRQDPGLGLRLIYFSYDVKMKEKGDIPEGYSVSREKKERFSLILESASTNQTSMYLCASKEVGTGGGGANVLTFGAGSRLTVL.

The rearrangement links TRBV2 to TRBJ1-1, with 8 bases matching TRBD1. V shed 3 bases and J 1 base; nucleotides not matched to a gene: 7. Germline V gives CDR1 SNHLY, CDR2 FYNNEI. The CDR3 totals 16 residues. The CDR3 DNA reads TGTGCCAGCAGTGAGTCGAGGACAGGGACGAACACTGAAGCTTTCTTT. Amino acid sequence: CASSESRTGTNTEAFF.

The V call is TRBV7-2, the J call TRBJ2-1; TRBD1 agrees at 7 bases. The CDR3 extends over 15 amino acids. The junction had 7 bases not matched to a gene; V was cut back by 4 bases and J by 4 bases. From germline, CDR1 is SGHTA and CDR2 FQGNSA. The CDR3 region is CASSSRGNSYNEQFF. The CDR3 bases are TGTGCCAGCAGCTCCAGGGGGAATTCTTACAATGAGCAGTTCTTC.

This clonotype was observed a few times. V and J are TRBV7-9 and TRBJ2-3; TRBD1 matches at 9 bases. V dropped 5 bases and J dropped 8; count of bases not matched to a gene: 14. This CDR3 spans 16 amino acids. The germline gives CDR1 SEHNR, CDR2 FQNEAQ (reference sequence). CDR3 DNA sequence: TGTGCCAGCAGCCCAAAACAGGGGGCGGTGGGAATTACGCAGTATTTT. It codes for CASSPKQGAVGITQYF.

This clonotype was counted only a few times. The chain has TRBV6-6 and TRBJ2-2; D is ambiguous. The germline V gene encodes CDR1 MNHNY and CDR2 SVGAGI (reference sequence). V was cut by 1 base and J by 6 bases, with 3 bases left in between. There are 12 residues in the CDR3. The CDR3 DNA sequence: TGTGCCAGCAGTTACTTGGCCGGGGAGCTGTTTTTT. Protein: CASSYLAGELFF.

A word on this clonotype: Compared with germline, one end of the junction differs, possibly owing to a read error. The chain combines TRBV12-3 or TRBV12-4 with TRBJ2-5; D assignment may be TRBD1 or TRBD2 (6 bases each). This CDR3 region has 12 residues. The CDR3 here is CASRDSRETPYF. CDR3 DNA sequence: TGTGCCAGCAGGGACAGTCGGGAGACCCCGTACTTC.

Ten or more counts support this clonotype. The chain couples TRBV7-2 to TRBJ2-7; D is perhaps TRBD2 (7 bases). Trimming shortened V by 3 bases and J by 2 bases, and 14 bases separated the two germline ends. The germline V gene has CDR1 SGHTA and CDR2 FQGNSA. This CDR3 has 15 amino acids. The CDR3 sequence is CASSFWGGGTYEQYF. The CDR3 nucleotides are TGTGCCAGCAGCTTTTGGGGAGGGGGGACCTACGAGCAGTACTTC.

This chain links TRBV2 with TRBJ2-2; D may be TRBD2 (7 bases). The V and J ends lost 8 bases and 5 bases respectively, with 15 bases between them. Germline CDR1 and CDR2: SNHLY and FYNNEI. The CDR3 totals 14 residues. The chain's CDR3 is CASSRGAGTGELFF. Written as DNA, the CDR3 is TGTGCCAGCTCCCGGGGGGCGGGAACCGGGGAGCTGTTTTTT. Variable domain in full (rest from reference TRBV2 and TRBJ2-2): EPEVTQTPSHQVTQMGQEVILRCVPISNHLYFYWYRQILGQKVEFLVSFYNNEISEKSEIFDDQFSVERPDGSNFTLKIRSTKLEDSAMYFCASSRGAGTGELFFGEGSRLTVL.

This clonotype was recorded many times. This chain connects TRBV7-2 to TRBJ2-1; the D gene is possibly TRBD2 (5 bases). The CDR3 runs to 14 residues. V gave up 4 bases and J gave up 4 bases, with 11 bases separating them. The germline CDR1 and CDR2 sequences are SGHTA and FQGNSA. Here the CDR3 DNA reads TGTGCCAGCAGCTCGAGGGCAGGATACAATGAGCAGTTCTTC. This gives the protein CASSSRAGYNEQFF.

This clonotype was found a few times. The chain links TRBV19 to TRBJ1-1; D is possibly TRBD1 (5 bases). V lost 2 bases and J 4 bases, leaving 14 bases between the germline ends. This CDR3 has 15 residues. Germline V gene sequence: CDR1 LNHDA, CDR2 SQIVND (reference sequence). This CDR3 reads CASSIWGRGGTEAFF. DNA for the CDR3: TGTGCCAGTAGTATATGGGGTCGGGGCGGCACTGAAGCTTTCTTT.